This T cell receptor (beta chain) comes out of a study of beta chain features in type 1 diabetes. Study outcomes and limitations: In all four CD4+ subsets, TCRB CDR3 length was significantly, moderately reduced in type 1 diabetes. Healthy donors had naive, central memory and Treg TCRB repertoires that appeared less similar than those seen among patients.

Purity exceeding 95% was reached by all sorted populations. Sequenced material consisted of expressed TCRB transcripts (all of the isolated RNA was reverse transcribed). Some clones are missing from TCRdb's copy, which holds only in-frame ones; the method was immunoSEQ multiplex PCR. This sample has 150,000 to 200,000 clones, with 7% to 10% found just once. In this sample, this clone turned up a few times. Its antigen remains unidentified. V dropped 1 base and J dropped 0 bases, with 11 bases sitting between them. CDR1 SGHRS and CDR2 YFSETQ come from the germline V gene. This CDR3 is built from 16 residues.

V and J are TRBV5-1 and TRBJ2-1, with D possibly being TRBD2 (5 bases). The sample comprised central memory CD4+ T cells from blood. The origin of this receptor is a woman between 18 and 30 years old in good health. CDR3 DNA: TGCGCCAGCAGCTTGATAGAGGGCGGCTCCTACAATGAGCAGTTCTTC. As protein: CASSLIEGGSYNEQFF.